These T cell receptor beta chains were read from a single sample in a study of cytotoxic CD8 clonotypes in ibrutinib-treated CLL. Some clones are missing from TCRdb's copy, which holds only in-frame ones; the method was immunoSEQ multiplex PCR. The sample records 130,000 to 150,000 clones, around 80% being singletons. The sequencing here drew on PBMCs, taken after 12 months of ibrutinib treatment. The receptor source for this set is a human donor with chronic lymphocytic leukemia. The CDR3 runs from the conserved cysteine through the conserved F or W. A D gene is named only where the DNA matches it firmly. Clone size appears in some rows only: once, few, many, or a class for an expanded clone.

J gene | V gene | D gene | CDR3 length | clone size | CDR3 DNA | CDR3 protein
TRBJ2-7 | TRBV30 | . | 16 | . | TGTGCCTGGAGTAGAGTAGCGGTCTTGGGGGCCTACGAGCAGTACTTC | CAWSRVAVLGAYEQYF
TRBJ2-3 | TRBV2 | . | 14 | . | TGTGCCAGCAGTGAACGGAGGGCCTTAGATACGCAGTATTTT | CASSERRALDTQYF
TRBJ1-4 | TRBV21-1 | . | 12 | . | TGTGCCAGCAGCAAAGACAGGGAAAAACTGTTTTTT | CASSKDREKLFF
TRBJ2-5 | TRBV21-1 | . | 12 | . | TGTGCCAGCAGCAAAGCGCCAGAGACCCAGTACTTC | CASSKAPETQYF
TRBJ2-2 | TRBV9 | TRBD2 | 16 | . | TGTGCCAGCAGCCGTTCGGGACTAACGAACACCGGGGAGCTGTTTTTT | CASSRSGLTNTGELFF
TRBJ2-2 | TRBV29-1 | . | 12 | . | TGCAGCTGGATCTCGAACACCGGGGAGCTGTTTTTT | CSWISNTGELFF
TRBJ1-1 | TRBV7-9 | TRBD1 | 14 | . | TGTGCCAGCAGCAAAGGACAGGGGGACACTGAAGCTTTCTTT | CASSKGQGDTEAFF
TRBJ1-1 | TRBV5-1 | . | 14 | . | TGCGCCAGCAGACAAACCGACGGGAACACTGAAGCTTTCTTT | CASRQTDGNTEAFF
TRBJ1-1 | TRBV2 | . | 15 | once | TGTGCCAGCAGTGGAGTCCGACAGGTCGGCACTGAAGCTTTCTTT | CASSGVRQVGTEAFF
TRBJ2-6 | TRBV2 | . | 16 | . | TGTGCCAGCAGCCCACCCCTGGGGTTGGGGGCCAACGTCCTGACTTTC | CASSPPLGLGANVLTF
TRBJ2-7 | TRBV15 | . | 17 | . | TGTGCCACCAGCAGAGACAGGGGAAAAGGTGTAACCTACGAGCAGTACTTC | CATSRDRGKGVTYEQYF
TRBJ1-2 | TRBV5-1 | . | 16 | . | TGCGCCAGCAGCTTGGCCAGCCAGGGGACTAGCTATGGCTACACCTTC | CASSLASQGTSYGYTF
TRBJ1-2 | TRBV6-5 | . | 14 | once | TGTGCCAGCAGTTATAGGCAGGAAAACTATGGCTACACCTTC | CASSYRQENYGYTF
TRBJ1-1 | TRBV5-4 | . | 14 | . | TGTGCCAGCAGCATCGGGAATCTTAACACTGAAGCTTTCTTT | CASSIGNLNTEAFF
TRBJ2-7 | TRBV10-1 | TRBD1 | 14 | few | TGCGCCAGCACTGGACAGGGCCGCTCCTACGAGCAGTACTTC | CASTGQGRSYEQYF
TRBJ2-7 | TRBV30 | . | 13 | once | TGTGCCTGGAGTAATAGCGGACCCTACGAGCAGTACTTC | CAWSNSGPYEQYF
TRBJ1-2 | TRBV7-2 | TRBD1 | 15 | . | TGTGCCAGCAGCTGGAAACAGGGGGGACAAAATGGCTACACCTTC | CASSWKQGGQNGYTF
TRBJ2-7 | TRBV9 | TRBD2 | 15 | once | TGTGCCAGCAGCGCCCGCCGGGGGGTTGTATCCGAGCAGTACTTC | CASSARRGVVSEQYF
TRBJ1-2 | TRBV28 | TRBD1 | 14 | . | TGTGCCAGCAGCACAGGGGGCGCGGGCTATGGCTACACCTTC | CASSTGGAGYGYTF
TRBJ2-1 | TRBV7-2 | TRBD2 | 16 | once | TGTGCCAGCAGCTTAGCCTTAGCGGGAGTAGATAACGAGCAGTTCTTC | CASSLALAGVDNEQFF
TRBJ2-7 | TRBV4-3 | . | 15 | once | TGCGCCAGCAGCCAAGATTTGGGGTACTCCTACGAGCAGTACTTC | CASSQDLGYSYEQYF
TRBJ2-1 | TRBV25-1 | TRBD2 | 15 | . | TGTGCCAGCAGTGTGTTTAGCGGGAGCTACAATGAGCAGTTCTTC | CASSVFSGSYNEQFF
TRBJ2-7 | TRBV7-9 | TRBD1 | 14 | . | TGTGCCAGCAGCCTACAGGGGAGCTCCTACGAGCAGTACTTC | CASSLQGSSYEQYF
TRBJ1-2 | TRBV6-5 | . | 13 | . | TGTGCCAGCAGTTACTTGGAGCCTCGGGGCTACACCTTC | CASSYLEPRGYTF
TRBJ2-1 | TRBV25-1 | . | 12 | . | TGTGCCAGCAGTGACCCTTACAATGAGCAGTTCTTC | CASSDPYNEQFF
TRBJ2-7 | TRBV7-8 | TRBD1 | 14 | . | TGTGCCAGCAGCTTGACAGGGGGGGCCTACGAGCAGTACTTC | CASSLTGGAYEQYF
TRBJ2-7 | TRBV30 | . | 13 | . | TGTGCCTGGAGTAAAGAAATATCCTACGAGCAGTACTTC | CAWSKEISYEQYF
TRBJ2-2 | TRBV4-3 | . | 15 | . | TGCGCCAGCAGCCAAGATAAGGGCAGTCCGGGGGAGCTGTTTTTT | CASSQDKGSPGELFF
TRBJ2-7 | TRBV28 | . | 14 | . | TGTGCCAGCAGTTTATCGGTCAGACCCTACGAGCAGTACTTC | CASSLSVRPYEQYF
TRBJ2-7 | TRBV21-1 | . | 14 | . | TGTGCCAGCAGCAAAGGGTTCCCCGGGCATGAGCAGTACTTC | CASSKGFPGHEQYF
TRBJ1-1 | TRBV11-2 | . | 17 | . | TGTGCCAGCAGCTACGACAAAGACAGCACCATGAACACTGAAGCTTTCTTT | CASSYDKDSTMNTEAFF
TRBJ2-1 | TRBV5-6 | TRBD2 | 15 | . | TGTGCCAGCAGCTTGCTAGCGGGAGCGGCCAATGAGCAGTTCTTC | CASSLLAGAANEQFF
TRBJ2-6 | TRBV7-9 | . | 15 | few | TGTGCCAGCAGCTTAGTGATGTCTGGGGCCAACGTCCTGACTTTC | CASSLVMSGANVLTF
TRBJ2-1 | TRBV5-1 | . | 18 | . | TGCGCCAGCAGCTTGGGGACTTTGCCTTTGGCAGGCTACAATGAGCAGTTCTTC | CASSLGTLPLAGYNEQFF
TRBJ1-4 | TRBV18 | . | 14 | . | TGTGCCAGCTCAGAGTTTCTTGGTGGGGAAAAACTGTTTTTT | CASSEFLGGEKLFF
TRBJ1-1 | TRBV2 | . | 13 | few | TGTGCCAGCAGTGAAGACGGCCCCACTGAAGCTTTCTTT | CASSEDGPTEAFF
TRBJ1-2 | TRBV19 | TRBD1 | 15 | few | TGTGCCAGTAGTATGCCCGGACAGGGCTACTATGGCTACACCTTC | CASSMPGQGYYGYTF
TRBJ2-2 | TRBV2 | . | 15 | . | TGTGCCAGCAGGCGGGACAGCCTGAACACCGGGGAGCTGTTTTTT | CASRRDSLNTGELFF
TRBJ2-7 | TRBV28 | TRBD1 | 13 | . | TGTGCCAGCAGTTACAGGGGGATCTACGAGCAGTACTTC | CASSYRGIYEQYF
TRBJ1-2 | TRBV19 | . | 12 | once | TGTGCCAGTAGCCCCACGGGGTATGGCTACACCTTC | CASSPTGYGYTF
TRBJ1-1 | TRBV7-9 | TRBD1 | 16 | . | TGCGCCAGCAGCCAAGCCCCCAGGGGGACTAACACTGAAGCTTTCTTT | CASSQAPRGTNTEAFF
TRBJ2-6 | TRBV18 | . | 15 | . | TGTGCCAGCTCACCACAGGCCTCTGGGGCCAACGTCCTGACTTTC | CASSPQASGANVLTF